This record covers a single TCR beta chain. Its antigen is still unknown. This sample stems from a study of T cell responses to AZD1222 COVID-19 vaccine. Findings and limits, study-wide: Donors skewed white British and female; clonal diversity was possibly underestimated. With dominance at 160-218 and 743-854, vaccine-associated CD4 TCRs spanned spike. A reported finding is that nearly half of spike-specific TCRs target unmutated variant regions. Spike-specific TCR breadth and depth were elevated following two AZD1222 doses.

Between the trimmed V and J ends, which lost 1 base and 0 bases, there was a span of 9 bases. The V gene's germline CDR1 is MNHEY and CDR2 SMNVEV (reference sequence). This CDR3 is built from 16 residues. The method was immunoSEQ multiplex PCR; TCRdb's version includes in-frame clones alone and lacks a portion of them. The table records nearly 110,000 clones, about 90% of them present only once. The sample in question was peripheral blood, obtained 28 days after the second AZD1222 dose. V is TRBV27 and J is TRBJ2-2; D uncertain. The clonotype was recovered from an adult who received the AZD1222 COVID-19 vaccine. The CDR3 nucleotides read TGTGCCAGCAGTTTATTTGTAAACTCGAACACCGGGGAGCTGTTTTTT. Its protein product is CASSLFVNSNTGELFF.